Given below is one T cell receptor (beta chain) in context. This CDR3 region has 13 residues. Germline lookup yields CDR1 SGHAT and CDR2 FQNNGV. Trimming pared 1 base from V and 8 bases from J, leaving 8 bases between. This sample is part of a study of blood T cell repertoires in COVID-19. Study at large: From T cells, B-cell-depleted T cells, or PBMCs came the material, which was cDNA or gDNA.

Original processing notes: Estimated nucleated cell counts came from reference gene primer amplification. Data came from immunoSEQ multiplex PCR; TCRdb stores just in-frame clones and leaves some out. V, J and clone size reflect that table, while D and trimming were determined from the DNA. The sample has some 240,000 clones, approximately 88% seen once; the top ten hold around 6%. This TCR came from a man between 60 and 75 years old who had recovered from COVID-19. The specimen sequenced was peripheral blood. J is TRBJ2-2 and V is TRBV11-2; D not resolved. CDR3 nucleotide sequence: TGTGCCAGCAGCTTAGGGCTCGTTGGGGAGCTGTTTTTT. This gives the protein CASSLGLVGELFF.